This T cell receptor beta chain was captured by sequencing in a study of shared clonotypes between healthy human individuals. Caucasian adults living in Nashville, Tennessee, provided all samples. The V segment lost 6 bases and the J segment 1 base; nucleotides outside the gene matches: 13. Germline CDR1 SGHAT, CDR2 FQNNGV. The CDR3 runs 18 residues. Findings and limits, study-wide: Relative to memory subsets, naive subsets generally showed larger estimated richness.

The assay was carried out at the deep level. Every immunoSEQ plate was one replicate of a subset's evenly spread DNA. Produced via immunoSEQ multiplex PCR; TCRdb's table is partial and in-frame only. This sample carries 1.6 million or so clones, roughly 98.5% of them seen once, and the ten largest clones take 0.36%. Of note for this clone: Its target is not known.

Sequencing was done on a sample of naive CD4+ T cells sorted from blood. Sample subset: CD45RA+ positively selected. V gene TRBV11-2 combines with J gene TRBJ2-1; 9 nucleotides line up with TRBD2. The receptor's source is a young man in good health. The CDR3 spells CASSSTKLAGRSYNEQFF. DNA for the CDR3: TGTGCCAGCAGTTCAACAAAACTAGCGGGTCGATCCTACAATGAGCAGTTCTTC.